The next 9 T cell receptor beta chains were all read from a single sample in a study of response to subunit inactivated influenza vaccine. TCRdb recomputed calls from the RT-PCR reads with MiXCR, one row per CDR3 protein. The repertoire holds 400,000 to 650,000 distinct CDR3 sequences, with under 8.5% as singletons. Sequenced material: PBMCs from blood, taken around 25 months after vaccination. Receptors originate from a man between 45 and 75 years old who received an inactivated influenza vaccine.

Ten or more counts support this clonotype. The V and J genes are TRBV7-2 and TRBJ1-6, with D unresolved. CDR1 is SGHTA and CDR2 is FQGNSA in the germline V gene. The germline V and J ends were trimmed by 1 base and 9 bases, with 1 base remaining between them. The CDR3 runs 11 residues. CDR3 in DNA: TGTGCCAGCAGCTTAGTTTCACCCCTCCACTTT. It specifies CASSLVSPLHF.

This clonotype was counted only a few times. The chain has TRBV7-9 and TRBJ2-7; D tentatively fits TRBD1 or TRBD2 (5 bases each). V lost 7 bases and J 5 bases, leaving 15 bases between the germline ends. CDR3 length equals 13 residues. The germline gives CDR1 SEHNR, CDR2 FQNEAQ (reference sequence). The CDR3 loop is CASKEGVGHEQYF. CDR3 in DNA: TGTGCCAGCAAAGAGGGAGTGGGGCACGAGCAGTACTTC.

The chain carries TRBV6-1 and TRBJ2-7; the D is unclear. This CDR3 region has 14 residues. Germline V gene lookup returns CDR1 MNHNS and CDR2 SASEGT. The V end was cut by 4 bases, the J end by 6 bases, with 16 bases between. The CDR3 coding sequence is TGTGCCAGCAGTGTCTTTTGGCCTGGCGGCGAGCAGTACTTC. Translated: CASSVFWPGGEQYF.

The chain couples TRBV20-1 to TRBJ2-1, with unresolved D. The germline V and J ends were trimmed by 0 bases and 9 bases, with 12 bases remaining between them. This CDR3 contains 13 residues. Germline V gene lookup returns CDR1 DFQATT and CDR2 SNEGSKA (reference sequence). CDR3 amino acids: CSARDVRATEQFF. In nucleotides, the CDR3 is TGCAGTGCTAGAGATGTCCGGGCGACTGAGCAGTTCTTC.

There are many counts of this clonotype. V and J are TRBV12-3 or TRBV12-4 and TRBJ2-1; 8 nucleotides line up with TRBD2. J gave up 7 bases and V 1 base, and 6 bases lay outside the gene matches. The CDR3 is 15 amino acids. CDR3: CASSLEAGGLNEQFF. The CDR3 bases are TGTGCCAGCAGTTTAGAGGCGGGAGGTTTGAATGAGCAGTTCTTC.

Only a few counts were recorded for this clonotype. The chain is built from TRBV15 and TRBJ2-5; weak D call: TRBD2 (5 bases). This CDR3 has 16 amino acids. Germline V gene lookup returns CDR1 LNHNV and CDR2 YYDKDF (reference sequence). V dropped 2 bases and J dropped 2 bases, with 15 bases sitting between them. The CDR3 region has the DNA TGTGCCACCAGCAGACCCGGGCGGGCATATCAAGAGACCCAGTACTTC. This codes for CATSRPGRAYQETQYF.

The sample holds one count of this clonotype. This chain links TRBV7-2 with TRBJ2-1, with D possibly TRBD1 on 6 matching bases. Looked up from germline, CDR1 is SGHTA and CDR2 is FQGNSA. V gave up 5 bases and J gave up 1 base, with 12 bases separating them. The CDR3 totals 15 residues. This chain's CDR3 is CASSKQDRSYNEQFF. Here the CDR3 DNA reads TGTGCCAGCAGCAAACAAGACAGGTCCTACAATGAGCAGTTCTTC. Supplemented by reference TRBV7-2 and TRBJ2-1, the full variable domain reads GAGVSQSPSNKVTEKGKDVELRCDPISGHTALYWYRQSLGQGLEFLIYFQGNSAPDKSGLPSDRFSAERTGGSVSTLTIQRTQQEDSAVYLCASSKQDRSYNEQFFGPGTRLTVL.

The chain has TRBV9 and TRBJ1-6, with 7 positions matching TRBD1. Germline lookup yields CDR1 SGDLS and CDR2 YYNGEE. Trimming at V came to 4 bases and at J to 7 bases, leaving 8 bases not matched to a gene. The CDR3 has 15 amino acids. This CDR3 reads CASSRETGRNSPLHF. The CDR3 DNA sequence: TGTGCCAGCAGCCGCGAGACAGGGAGGAATTCACCCCTCCACTTT.

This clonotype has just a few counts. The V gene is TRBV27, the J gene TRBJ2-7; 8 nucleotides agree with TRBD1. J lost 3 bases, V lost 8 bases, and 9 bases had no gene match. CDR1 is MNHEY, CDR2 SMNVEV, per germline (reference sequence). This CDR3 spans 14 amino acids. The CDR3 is CASLTRQGSYEQYF. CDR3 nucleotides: TGTGCCAGCCTTACTCGACAGGGGAGCTACGAGCAGTACTTC.